Reported below is one T cell receptor (beta chain). Its antigen is not yet known. Base quality data are lacking; no much larger clone is found one base away. These data originate in a study of T cell changes during pregnancy in multiple sclerosis (dated by TCRdb to between 2019 and 2020). Describing the broader study: In women with multiple sclerosis, the researchers looked at how the T cell repertoire shifted as pregnancy progressed.

Including the terminal cysteine and phenylalanine, the CDR3 comprises 18 residues. Just CDR3 DNA is preserved here, 54 bases in frame from base 1. V loses 0 bases of germline sequence and J loses 4 bases, and the interval between the two ends is 18 bases. The germline V gene supplies CDR1 LGHNT and CDR2 FRNRAP. Libraries were made using the immunoSEQ multiplex PCR assay. TCRdb retrieved this table from immuneACCESS and kept in-frame rearrangements only. Not all clones are present; in checked studies, unresolved V genes account for under half, and no reason is known for the remainder. The sample table contains 30,000 to 40,000 clones; only one count was recorded for 85% to 95% of them. The ten biggest clones cover approximately 8.6% of the sample.

This sequence originates from a female donor with multiple sclerosis, enrolled in a pregnancy study. This sequence uses TRBV12-5 and TRBJ2-2, and perhaps TRBD2 as D gene, on 7 matching bases. Sequencing was performed on CD8+ T cells from peripheral blood mononuclear cells, taken in the third trimester of pregnancy. This receptor carries the CDR3 CASGLVAGWGLPTGELFF. The base sequence is TGTGCTAGTGGTTTGGTAGCGGGGTGGGGGCTCCCCACCGGGGAGCTGTTTTTT.